This entry is about one T cell receptor (beta chain). The CDR3 is made up of 12 amino acids. The data were produced by immunoSEQ multiplex PCR, yet TCRdb's version contains in-frame clones alone and is incomplete. The top ten clones hold around 4.4% of a sample with approximately 3,000 clones, roughly 84% of them seen once. The sample is drawn from a study of circulating and synovial CD4+ cells in juvenile arthritis. Sequencing input: CD4+ T cells from synovial fluid. The clonotype comes from a human donor with juvenile idiopathic arthritis. The chain uses TRBV21-1 and TRBJ2-2; no check of the table's D call, TRBD2, against the DNA was made. TRBV21-1 is designated a pseudogene. CDR3 in DNA: TGCTGGGAGAGGGAGTGGACCGGGGAGCTGTTTTTT. This gives the protein CWEREWTGELFF.